Presented here are 20 T cell receptor beta chains from one specimen sequenced in a study of blood T cells in healthy people across ages. Primed by a sample-barcoded 5' primer and a J-beta primer mix, a second PCR proceeded for 7 to 11 cycles. Each CDR3 protein is one row after TCRdb ran MiXCR on the 5' RACE reads. In the table there are over 600,000 distinct CDR3 sequences, around 43% of which are singletons. What was sequenced was blood. Every receptor here comes from a man older than 75 in good health.

The gene calls are TRBV7-9 and TRBJ1-1; 7 bases are a match to TRBD1. J lost 3 bases, V lost 11 bases, and 9 bases had no gene match. The length of the CDR3 is 13 residues. Germline CDR1 is SEHNR and CDR2 is FQNEAQ (reference sequence). DNA of the CDR3: TGTGCCGGAGGGACTCAGGGGGACACTGAAGCTTTCTTT. The encoded protein is CAGGTQGDTEAFF.

This chain joins TRBV20-1 and TRBJ2-7; no firm D call. The closer fit of TRBJ2-5 to the DNA end suggests the J call may be wrong. The CDR3 extends over 12 amino acids. Per germline, CDR1 DFQATT and CDR2 SNEGSKA (reference sequence). CDR3 loop: CSARDGWKTQYF. In DNA form, the CDR3 reads TGCAGTGCTAGAGATGGCTGGAAGACCCAGTACTTC.

The chain carries TRBV6-2 or TRBV6-3 and TRBJ2-7, with D possibly TRBD2 on 5 matching bases. The V and J ends lost 11 bases and 0 bases respectively, with 14 bases between them. This CDR3 contains 13 residues. Germline-derived CDR1 and CDR2 are MNHEY and SVGEGT. The CDR3 sequence is CAAADFSSYEQYF. The DNA for the CDR3 is TGTGCCGCAGCGGACTTCAGCTCCTACGAGCAGTACTTC.

The V gene is TRBV10-3, the J gene TRBJ2-1; 8 bases are shared with TRBD1. The ends lost 6 bases at V and 10 bases at J; junction bases unmatched: 8. Germline V lookup: CDR1 ENHRY, CDR2 SYGVKD. The CDR3 totals 13 residues. The chain's CDR3 is CAIRGQERGEQFF. The CDR3 region has the DNA TGTGCCATCAGGGGACAGGAGAGGGGAGAGCAGTTCTTC.

The CDR3 region is CSASRQGRTCEQYF. CDR3 in DNA: TGCAGCGCCTCTCGACAGGGGAGGACCTGCGAGCAGTACTTC. The chain combines TRBV29-1 with TRBJ2-7; 8 positions match TRBD1. The CDR3 is 14 amino acids. CDR1 and CDR2 (germline): SQVTM, ANQGSEA. V lost 7 bases and J lost 6; bases outside the gene matches: 14.

In its sample, this clonotype was seen a few times. The chain employs TRBV4-2 and TRBJ1-2; D might be TRBD1 (6 bases). The germline gives CDR1 LGHNA, CDR2 YNFKEQ. CDR3 size: 15 residues. V was trimmed by 4 bases and J by 7 bases, leaving 19 bases between them. The chain's CDR3 is CASSRSTGFLSGYTF. The CDR3 DNA reads as TGTGCCAGCAGCCGGAGCACAGGGTTTTTAAGTGGCTACACCTTC.

Many counts were recorded for this clonotype. The junction departs from germline at one end; a sequencing error may be responsible. The V gene is TRBV5-1, the J gene TRBJ2-7; the D call may be TRBD1 or TRBD2 (5 bases each). This CDR3 is 12 amino acids long. Germline assignment: CDR1 SGHRS and CDR2 YFSETQ. Here the CDR3 DNA reads TGTGCCAGCAGCTTAGTTGGGGGCGAGCAGTACTTC. Translation: CASSLVGGEQYF.

This clonotype was detected many times. V is TRBV14 and J is TRBJ2-1; D possibly corresponds to TRBD1 (6 bases). The V and J ends lost 4 bases and 7 bases respectively, with 23 bases between them. The CDR3 runs 17 residues. Germline loops: CDR1 SGHDN, CDR2 FVKESK. The CDR3 DNA reads TGTGCCAGCAGCCCCCTCCCCCGACAGGAGCTGTGGAATGAGCAGTTCTTC. Translation gives CASSPLPRQELWNEQFF.

The chain has TRBV29-1 and TRBJ2-7; tentative D call: TRBD2 (6 bases). Germline lookup yields CDR1 SQVTM and CDR2 ANQGSEA. This CDR3 has 11 residues. V was clipped by 8 bases and J by 3 bases, with 11 bases between them. The DNA for the CDR3 is TGCAGCTTTCGACTAGGCTACGAGCAGTACTTC. It encodes CSFRLGYEQYF.

With regard to this clonotype: The junction and the germline gene differ at one end; a read error may be behind it. CDR3 protein: CASSEPFRRDREGSHNSPLHF. The CDR3 DNA sequence: TGTGCCAGCAGCGAACCTTTTCGTCGGGACAGGGAAGGCTCCCATAATTCACCCCTCCACTTT. The rearrangement uses TRBV11-2 and TRBJ1-6; TRBD1 matches 9 bases. The CDR3 consists of 21 residues. Germline CDR1 is SGHAT and CDR2 is FQNNGV.

This clonotype was found once. The V call is TRBV5-1, the J call TRBJ2-5; 13 positions agree with TRBD2. CDR3 length: 15 residues. Looked up from germline, CDR1 is SGHRS and CDR2 is YFSETQ. V shed 3 bases, J shed 11 bases, and the junction held 10 bases outside the gene matches. The CDR3 nucleotides read TGCGCCAGCAGCTCGACTAGCGGGAGGCCCAATGAGCAGTACTTC. Its protein is CASSSTSGRPNEQYF. The variable domain in full, completed from reference TRBV5-1 and TRBJ2-5, reads KAGVTQTPRYLIKTRGQQVTLSCSPISGHRSVSWYQQTPGQGLQFLFEYFSETQRNKGNFPGRFSGRQFSNSRSEMNVSTLELGDSALYLCASSSTSGRPNEQYFGPGTRLLVL.

J is TRBJ1-6 and V is TRBV20-1, with 7 positions matching TRBD1. With 3 bases clipped from V and 6 bases from J, the junction kept 17 bases outside the gene matches. The CDR3 is 18 amino acids. The germline V gene encodes CDR1 DFQATT and CDR2 SNEGSKA (reference sequence). The CDR3 loop is CSASDSGTAGQINSPLHF. CDR3 in DNA: TGCAGTGCTAGCGACTCCGGAACAGCGGGACAGATTAATTCACCCCTCCACTTT.

The rearrangement links TRBV7-2 to TRBJ2-5, with TRBD2 identical over 8 bases. Germline CDR1 reads SGHTA; CDR2 reads FQGNSA. CDR3 length: 15 residues. V shed 3 bases, J shed 3 bases, and the junction held 6 bases outside the gene matches. The DNA of the CDR3 is TGTGCCAGCAGCTTGAACGGACTAGCCGAAGAGACCCAGTACTTC. This codes for CASSLNGLAEETQYF.

V is TRBV7-6 and J is TRBJ2-3; the match to TRBD2 covers 12 bases. The junction had 3 bases not matched to a gene; V was cut back by 1 base and J by 4 bases. The CDR3 loop spans 16 amino acids. Germline lookup yields CDR1 SGHVS and CDR2 FNYEAQ. The CDR3 spells CASSLGASGRADTQYF. In DNA, the CDR3 is TGTGCCAGCAGCTTAGGGGCTAGCGGGAGGGCAGATACGCAGTATTTT.

This rearrangement joins TRBV20-1 to TRBJ2-1, with 9 bases lining up with TRBD2. V lost 0 bases to trimming and J lost 3 bases; unmatched junction nucleotides: 9. The CDR3 has 17 amino acids. Germline loops: CDR1 DFQATT, CDR2 SNEGSKA (reference sequence). The CDR3 is CSARDFWVAGDYNEQFF. The CDR3 DNA reads as TGCAGTGCTAGAGACTTCTGGGTAGCGGGGGACTACAATGAGCAGTTCTTC.

This clonotype was seen a few times. The chain joins TRBV29-1 to TRBJ1-1; D ambiguous. This CDR3 region has 13 residues. The germline CDR1 and CDR2 sequences are SQVTM and ANQGSEA. Trimming took 6 bases from V and 0 from J, leaving 11 bases between them. The CDR3 loop reads CSVQPRMNTEAFF. The DNA of the CDR3 is TGCAGCGTACAGCCCCGGATGAACACTGAAGCTTTCTTT. The variable domain in full, with the rest retrieved from reference TRBV29-1 and TRBJ1-1, is SAVISQKPSRDICQRGTSLTIQCQVDSQVTMMFWYRQQPGQSLTLIATANQGSEATYESGFVIDKFPISRPNLTFSTLTVSNMSPEDSSIYLCSVQPRMNTEAFFGQGTRLTVV.

The sample holds one count of this clonotype. A much larger clone differs from this one at a single base, so this may be a read error. The chain is built from TRBV27 and TRBJ2-3; D may be TRBD1 (6 bases). The CDR3 spans 17 residues. The germline V gene has CDR1 MNHEY and CDR2 SMNVEV (reference sequence). CDR3 DNA sequence: TGTACCAGCAGTCCATACACCGGGACAAACCCAACAGATACGCAGTATTTT. Translating gives CTSSPYTGTNPTDTQYF.

This chain joins TRBV18 and TRBJ2-7; weak D call: TRBD2 (5 bases). In germline, CDR1 is KGHSH, CDR2 LQKENI. CDR3 length: 11 amino acids. V shed 5 bases and J shed 9 bases, with 11 bases lying between them. The CDR3 protein is CASSGGLAQYF. The CDR3 nucleotides are TGTGCCAGCTCAGGAGGCCTCGCGCAGTACTTC.

The gene calls are TRBV20-1 and TRBJ2-1; the D is unclear. This CDR3 is 12 amino acids long. Looked up from germline, CDR1 is DFQATT and CDR2 is SNEGSKA (reference sequence). The V end was cut by 5 bases, the J end by 7 bases, with 12 bases between. The CDR3 loop reads CSASPPGNEQFF. The CDR3 DNA reads as TGCAGTGCTTCCCCGCCTGGGAATGAGCAGTTCTTC.

The rearrangement links TRBV30 to TRBJ2-5; 12 bases map to TRBD2. With V trimmed by 3 bases and J by 5 bases, 7 bases remained unmatched. Per germline, CDR1 GTSNPN and CDR2 SVGIG (reference sequence). The CDR3 is 15 residues long. The DNA for the CDR3 is TGTGCCTGGAGCAGACTAGCGGGAGTTCGGGAGACCCAGTACTTC. Its translation: CAWSRLAGVRETQYF.